The sequence of this TCR beta chain was determined in a study of blood T cells in healthy people across ages. Sample-barcoded 5' priming and a J-beta primer mix drove a second PCR of roughly 6 to 12 cycles. TCRdb fed the 5' RACE reads into MiXCR, producing one record per CDR3 protein. Here the sample spans approximately 580,000 distinct CDR3 sequences, 20% to 30% being singletons. Looked up from germline, CDR1 is SGHTA and CDR2 is FQGNSA. The CDR3 covers 15 residues. Points on this clonotype: A junction boundary mismatches the germline segment, possibly from a read error.

These same records also appear under a second study, on T cells of mothers and their children.

The receptor's source is a boy between 10 and 17 years old in good health. This chain uses TRBV7-2 with TRBJ1-2, with 7 bases that match TRBD1. The sequenced sample was blood. CDR3 sequence (DNA): TGTGCCAGCAGCATTCCCAGACAGGGCCTGGGGGGCTGCACCTTC. Encoded protein: CASSIPRQGLGGCTF. Variable domain in full (rest from reference TRBV7-2 and TRBJ1-2): GAGVSQSPSNKVTEKGKDVELRCDPISGHTALYWYRQSLGQGLEFLIYFQGNSAPDKSGLPSDRFSAERTGGSVSTLTIQRTQQEDSAVYLCASSIPRQGLGGCTFGSGTRLTVV.